The text below deals with one T cell receptor (beta chain). Its cognate antigen is unknown. This sample stems from a study of graft-versus-host responses after intestinal transplantation. Overall study: Anti-thymocyte globulin induction, then tacrolimus and steroids for two to four years, went to all recipients. Study-wide findings and caveats: Recipient marrow harbored GvH clones, some of which surfaced first in ileum or blood. HvG clone declines early post-transplant were associated with peak circulating GvH levels. Elevated graft-versus-host to host-versus-graft clonal ratios in allografts were recorded for patients with graft-donor T cell macrochimerism.

With 5 bases clipped from V and 4 bases from J, the junction kept 10 bases outside the gene matches. The CDR3 covers 15 residues. Germline-derived CDR1 and CDR2 are MNHEY and SMNVEV (reference sequence). Profiling relied on immunoSEQ multiplex PCR, and the TCRdb table lists in-frame clones only, not all of them. The repertoire holds some 100,000 clones, with roughly 91% as singletons. The source is a human donor who was the organ donor for an intestinal transplant. Sequencing was performed on unstimulated CD8+ T cells sorted from spleen or lymph node cells, taken before transplant. The chain recombines TRBV27 with TRBJ2-7; 8 nucleotides align to TRBD2. Here the CDR3 reads CASSPSGSRWYEQYF. Written as DNA, the CDR3 is TGTGCCAGCAGTCCCAGCGGGAGTAGGTGGTACGAGCAGTACTTC.